This T cell receptor (beta chain) derives from a study of cytomegalovirus exposure and HLA in healthy donors. Use of 60 Vbeta and 13 Jbeta primers characterized the PCR. Libraries were prepared by immunoSEQ multiplex PCR; TCRdb keeps only in-frame clonotypes and omits some of them. This sample has approximately 140,000 clones, with approximately 80% found just once. The V and J ends lost 4 bases and 7 bases respectively, with 13 bases between them. The CDR3 loop spans 13 amino acids. The germline V gene has CDR1 LGHNA and CDR2 YSLEER. Whole-study results and caveats: The records held CMV serostatus as the only immune exposure information.

Comments on this clone: Its antigen is unidentified.

Source material: PBMCs. The chain employs TRBV4-3 and TRBJ1-2, with D maybe TRBD1 (5 bases). The receptor was derived from a man aged 35 to 55 in good health and CMV-seropositive. In DNA form, the CDR3 reads TGCGCCAGCAGCCCAGGGATCAGTGTTGGCTACACCTTC. This codes for CASSPGISVGYTF.